This TCR beta chain appears in the sequencing data of a study of blood T cell repertoires in COVID-19. Across the study: Samples of COVID-19 (acute and convalescent) were obtained from the United States, Italy and Spain. PBMCs, B-cell-depleted T cells, or T cells were the source of the cDNA or gDNA that made up the material.

How the authors handled the data: It was from reference gene primer amplification that nucleated cell counts were estimated. Assay used: immunoSEQ multiplex PCR; TCRdb lists only in-frame clones, some missing. The DNA gave D and trimming, while V, J and clone size come from that table. The table has about 140,000 clones, 65% to 85% seen once. For this clone: This CDR3 is also generated by other DNA sequences in the sample.

Trimming pared 2 bases from V and 0 bases from J, leaving 8 bases between. The CDR3 totals 14 residues. Germline V CDR1 and CDR2: SGDLS, YYNGEE. Sequencing used peripheral blood. The chain employs TRBV9 and TRBJ1-2, with TRBD1 as a possible D gene (6 bases). The receptor comes from a woman in her sixties with acute or convalescent COVID-19. CDR3 nucleotide sequence: TGTGCCAGCAGCGTGGACAGAGCTAACTATGGCTACACCTTC. Its translation is CASSVDRANYGYTF.